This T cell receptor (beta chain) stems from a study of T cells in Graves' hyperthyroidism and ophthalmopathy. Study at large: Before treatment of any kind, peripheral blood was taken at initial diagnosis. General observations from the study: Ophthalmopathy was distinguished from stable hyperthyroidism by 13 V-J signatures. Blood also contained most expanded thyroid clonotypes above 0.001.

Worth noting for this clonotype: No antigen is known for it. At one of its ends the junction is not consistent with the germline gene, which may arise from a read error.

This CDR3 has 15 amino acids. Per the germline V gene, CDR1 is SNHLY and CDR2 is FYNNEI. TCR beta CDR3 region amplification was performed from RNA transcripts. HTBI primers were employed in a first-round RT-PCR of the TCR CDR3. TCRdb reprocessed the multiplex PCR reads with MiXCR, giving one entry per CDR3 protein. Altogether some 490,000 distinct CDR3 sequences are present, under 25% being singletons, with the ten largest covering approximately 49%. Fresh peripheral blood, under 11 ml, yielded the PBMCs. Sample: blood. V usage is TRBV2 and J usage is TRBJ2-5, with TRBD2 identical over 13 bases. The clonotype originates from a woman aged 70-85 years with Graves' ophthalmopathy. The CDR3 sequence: CAGSGTSGMQETQYF. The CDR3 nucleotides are TGTGCCGGCAGTGGGACTAGCGGGATGCAAGAGACCCAGTACTTC.